In its sample, the clone carrying this TCR beta chain was seen a few times. Its antigen is unknown. This CDR3 region has 16 residues. The germline V and J ends were trimmed by 4 bases and 0 bases, with 14 bases remaining between them. Germline V lookup: CDR1 SGHTA, CDR2 FQGNSA. Alongside a J-beta primer mix, a sample-barcoded 5' primer served in a second PCR lasting about 7 to 11 cycles. CDR3-containing paired-end reads numbered at least 3 million in each sample. MiXCR, run by TCRdb on the 5' RACE reads, gives a single entry per CDR3 protein. The repertoire holds hundreds of thousands of distinct CDR3 sequences, with under 55% as singletons. This record belongs to a study of blood T cells in healthy people across ages. Study-wide results and limits: Diversity estimated from one million T cells was considered an underestimate.

The sequence was obtained from a man aged 60 to 69 in good health. The genes are TRBV7-2 and TRBJ2-3; perhaps TRBD1 as D (5 bases). Sequenced material: blood. CDR3 residues: CASSSRQPPSTDTQYF. For the CDR3, the DNA is TGTGCCAGCAGCTCCCGACAGCCTCCTAGCACAGATACGCAGTATTTT.